This T cell receptor (beta chain) was profiled in a study of T cell responses to AZD1222 COVID-19 vaccine. Notes on this clone: The target antigen is unknown.

Study findings and constraints: Mostly white British, mostly female donors; authors suggested clonal diversity may be underestimated. Baseline seropositives among AZD1222 recipients totaled only five to seven. Spike regions recognized by vaccine-associated CD4 TCRs spanned the protein, led by 160-218 and 743-854.

Sequencing used immunoSEQ multiplex PCR; TCRdb keeps in-frame clones, though not all of them. The sample has 85,000 to 120,000 clones, about 90% seen once. CDR3 length: 19 amino acids. Germline V gene data show CDR1 as MNHEY and CDR2 as SVGEGT. Trimming took 0 bases from V and 4 from J; bases not matched to a gene: 11. J is TRBJ2-2 and V is TRBV6-2 or TRBV6-3; 10 bases fit TRBD2. The sample here was peripheral blood, taken 28 days after the second AZD1222 dose. This TCR was sampled from an adult who received the AZD1222 COVID-19 vaccine. CDR3 amino acids: CASSYSRRLAGRFTGELFF. CDR3 in DNA: TGTGCCAGCAGTTACTCGAGACGACTAGCGGGTCGGTTCACCGGGGAGCTGTTTTTT.